This is a list of T cell receptor beta chains from one sample in a study of shared T cell receptors in the human thymus. Generated by immunoSEQ multiplex PCR, the TCRdb table keeps only in-frame clones and is missing some. The sample shows approximately 400,000 clones, 95% of them seen only once. The specimen was thymocytes. Receptors originate from a human donor. CDR3s include the opening cysteine and the closing phenylalanine or tryptophan. D genes are given only for firm matches. Only part of the rows carry a size: once, few, many, or a class if the clone is expanded.

V	J	D	size	CDR3	DNA
TRBV30	TRBJ2-1	TRBD2	NA	CAWNDLAVSYNEQFF	TGTGCCTGGAATGACCTAGCGGTCTCCTACAATGAGCAGTTCTTC
TRBV7-6	TRBJ1-4	NA	NA	CASSYQGGEKLFF	TGTGCCAGCAGCTACCAGGGCGGGGAAAAACTGTTTTTT
TRBV7-4	TRBJ2-1	TRBD1	once	CASSWKTGQGDLSQHEQFF	TGTGCCAGCAGCTGGAAGACAGGACAGGGGGACCTATCCCAGCATGAGCAGTTCTTC
TRBV30	TRBJ2-1	TRBD2	once	CAWSPTSGRSEQFF	TGTGCCTGGAGTCCGACTAGCGGGAGAAGTGAGCAGTTCTTC
TRBV19	TRBJ2-3	TRBD2	NA	CASSTGTAQAGDKADTQYF	TGTGCCAGTAGTACCGGGACGGCACAGGCGGGAGATAAAGCAGATACGCAGTATTTT
TRBV29-1	TRBJ2-3	NA	NA	CSVEGGAGMETDTQYF	TGCAGCGTTGAAGGGGGAGCAGGGATGGAGACAGATACGCAGTATTTT
TRBV5-4	TRBJ2-3	TRBD2	NA	CASSPGTSGRGSTDTQYF	TGTGCCAGCAGCCCGGGGACTAGCGGGAGGGGTAGCACAGATACGCAGTATTTT
TRBV2	TRBJ2-3	TRBD2	NA	CASRREGPDTQYF	TGTGCCAGCAGGCGGGAGGGCCCAGATACGCAGTATTTT
TRBV7-8	TRBJ1-1	TRBD1	NA	CASSYRDRGMITEAFF	TGTGCCAGCAGCTACCGGGACAGGGGTATGATCACTGAAGCTTTCTTT
TRBV5-5	TRBJ2-7	NA	NA	CASSSPGRGAASVPYEQYF	TGTGCCAGCAGCTCCCCAGGCCGGGGCGCGGCTAGCGTCCCCTACGAGCAGTACTTC
TRBV14	TRBJ1-4	NA	NA	CASSQESERRGEKLFF	TGTGCCAGCAGCCAAGAGTCTGAACGAAGGGGTGAAAAACTGTTTTTT
TRBV6-5	TRBJ2-7	NA	NA	CASSYRGVNEQYF	TGTGCCAGCAGTTACAGGGGAGTCAACGAGCAGTACTTC
TRBV9	TRBJ1-1	NA	NA	CASTVDDRHTIRNTEAFF	TGTGCCAGCACCGTTGACGATAGGCACACAATAAGGAACACTGAAGCTTTCTTT
TRBV11-2	TRBJ2-3	NA	NA	CASSLVVIPSF	TGTGCCAGCAGCTTAGTAGTTATACCGTCATTT
TRBV28	TRBJ2-3	NA	NA	CASSPFPSTDTQYF	TGTGCCAGCAGTCCCTTCCCCAGCACAGATACGCAGTATTTT
TRBV27	TRBJ2-6	NA	NA	CASSANKDGANVLTF	TGTGCCAGCAGCGCAAACAAAGATGGGGCCAACGTCCTGACTTTC
TRBV30	TRBJ1-3	NA	NA	CAWTWGGWNTIYF	TGTGCCTGGACCTGGGGAGGGTGGAACACCATATATTTT
TRBV6-5	TRBJ2-7	NA	NA	CASSRTVDTYEQYF	TGTGCCAGCAGCCGGACAGTGGATACCTACGAGCAGTACTTC
TRBV5-1	TRBJ1-6	TRBD1	once	CASSPDRGYNSPLHF	TGCGCCAGCAGCCCGGACAGGGGTTATAATTCACCCCTCCACTTT
TRBV28	TRBJ2-7	TRBD2	NA	CASSRGRLSYEQYF	TGTGCCAGCAGCCGCGGGAGGCTCTCCTACGAGCAGTACTTC
TRBV18	TRBJ2-7	NA	NA	CASSRGSYEQYF	TGTGCCAGCTCCCGGGGCTCCTACGAGCAGTACTTC
TRBV5-1	TRBJ1-5	TRBD1	once	CASSCCPGQPPNSNQPQHF	TGCGCCAGCAGTTGTTGTCCGGGACAGCCCCCGAATAGCAATCAGCCCCAGCATTTT
TRBV28	TRBJ2-7	NA	NA	CASSPRVNEQYF	TGTGCCAGCAGTCCCAGGGTCAACGAGCAGTACTTC
TRBV18	TRBJ2-7	NA	once	CASSPRDWVYEQYF	TGTGCCAGCTCACCCCGGGACTGGGTATACGAGCAGTACTTC
TRBV5-4	TRBJ2-7	NA	NA	CASSRTADYEQYF	TGTGCCAGCAGCCGGACCGCTGACTACGAGCAGTACTTC
TRBV10-1	TRBJ2-1	TRBD2	NA	CASSESRLAGGPNEQFF	TGCGCCAGCAGTGAGTCGAGGCTAGCGGGAGGCCCCAATGAGCAGTTCTTC
TRBV14	TRBJ2-3	NA	few	CASSFRTASAYTNTQYF	TGTGCCAGCAGCTTCCGGACAGCATCGGCCTACACAAATACGCAGTATTTT
TRBV4-2	TRBJ2-5	TRBD2	NA	CASSLGTNQETQYF	TGTGCCAGCAGCCTTGGGACTAACCAAGAGACCCAGTACTTC
TRBV7-9	TRBJ2-1	TRBD2	NA	CASSGSGSSYNEQFF	TGTGCCAGCAGCGGTAGCGGGAGCTCCTACAATGAGCAGTTCTTC
TRBV28	TRBJ2-1	TRBD1	NA	CASSPPVWTGTNNEQFF	TGTGCCAGCAGTCCCCCAGTTTGGACAGGGACCAACAATGAGCAGTTCTTC
TRBV15	TRBJ1-1	NA	NA	CATSRDGTGHPEAFF	TGTGCCACCAGCAGAGATGGAACAGGTCACCCTGAAGCTTTCTTT
TRBV7-8	TRBJ1-1	NA	NA	CASSCHRDSSNTEAFF	TGTGCCAGCAGCTGCCACCGAGACAGTTCGAACACTGAAGCTTTCTTT
TRBV10-1	TRBJ2-7	TRBD2	NA	CENDEASGRFYEQYF	TGCGAGAACGACGAAGCTAGCGGGAGGTTCTACGAGCAGTACTTC
TRBV7-2	TRBJ2-7	TRBD1	NA	CASSRWTGGTRGQYF	TGTGCCAGCAGCCGCTGGACAGGGGGGACCAGGGGGCAGTACTTC
TRBV2	TRBJ1-4	NA	NA	CASSEPGGPGKLFF	TGTGCCAGCAGTGAACCGGGGGGCCCTGGAAAACTGTTTTTT
TRBV27	TRBJ2-3	NA	NA	CASSFARRRATRGDTQYF	TGTGCCAGCAGTTTTGCGCGTCGGAGGGCCACCCGGGGAGATACGCAGTATTTT
TRBV27	TRBJ1-1	NA	NA	CASSLSSGAPVNTEAFF	TGTGCCAGCAGTTTAAGTTCTGGGGCCCCCGTGAACACTGAAGCTTTCTTT
TRBV10-3	TRBJ1-1	NA	NA	CATASQGRTEAFF	TGTGCCACTGCATCACAGGGTCGGACTGAAGCTTTCTTT
TRBV6-5	TRBJ2-5	TRBD2	NA	CASKPSGEQETQYF	TGTGCCAGCAAACCCAGCGGGGAGCAAGAGACCCAGTACTTC
TRBV5-8	TRBJ2-1	TRBD2	NA	CASSRLEAGGPNEQFF	TGTGCCAGCAGCCGTCTTGAGGCGGGAGGGCCCAATGAGCAGTTCTTC
TRBV27	TRBJ2-1	TRBD1	NA	CASSLTLVDPTGGSYNEQFF	TGTGCCAGCAGTTTAACCTTGGTGGATCCGACAGGGGGCTCCTACAATGAGCAGTTCTTC
TRBV4-3	TRBJ1-1	TRBD1	NA	CASSQDRGGPEAFF	TGCGCCAGCAGCCAGGACAGGGGGGGGCCTGAAGCTTTCTTT
TRBV9	TRBJ2-7	TRBD1	once	CASSADRGPRPSYEQYF	TGTGCCAGCAGCGCGGACAGGGGCCCCCGGCCTTCCTACGAGCAGTACTTC
TRBV19	TRBJ2-7	TRBD1	NA	CASSTGTGDLYEQYF	TGTGCCAGTAGTACCGGGACAGGGGATCTCTACGAGCAGTACTTC
TRBV10-1	TRBJ2-7	NA	NA	CASSDIGTGEQYF	TGCGCCAGCAGTGATATAGGGACGGGGGAGCAGTACTTC
TRBV10-3	TRBJ2-1	NA	NA	CAISFDRSSYNEQFF	TGTGCCATCAGTTTTGACAGGTCCTCCTACAATGAGCAGTTCTTC
TRBV10-3	TRBJ2-1	TRBD2	NA	CAINAGTSPNEQFF	TGTGCCATCAACGCCGGGACTAGTCCAAATGAGCAGTTCTTC
TRBV19	TRBJ2-1	TRBD2	NA	CASSMGTSGYNEQFF	TGTGCCAGTAGTATGGGAACTAGCGGATACAATGAGCAGTTCTTC
TRBV9	TRBJ2-1	TRBD2	NA	CASSVFIRTSRVGEQFF	TGTGCCAGCAGCGTTTTTATCCGGACTAGCAGGGTGGGTGAGCAGTTCTTC